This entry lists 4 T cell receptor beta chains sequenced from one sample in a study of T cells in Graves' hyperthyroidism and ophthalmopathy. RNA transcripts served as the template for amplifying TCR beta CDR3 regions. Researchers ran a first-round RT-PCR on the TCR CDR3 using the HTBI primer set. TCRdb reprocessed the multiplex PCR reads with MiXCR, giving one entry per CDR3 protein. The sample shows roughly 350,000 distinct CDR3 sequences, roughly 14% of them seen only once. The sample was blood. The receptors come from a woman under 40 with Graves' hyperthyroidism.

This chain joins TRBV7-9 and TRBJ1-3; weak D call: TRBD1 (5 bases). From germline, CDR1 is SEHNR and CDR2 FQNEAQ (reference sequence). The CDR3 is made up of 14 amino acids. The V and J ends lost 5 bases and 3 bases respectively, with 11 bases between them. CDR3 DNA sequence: TGTGCCAGCAGCCGTGGGGACTATGGAAACACCATATATTTT. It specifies CASSRGDYGNTIYF.

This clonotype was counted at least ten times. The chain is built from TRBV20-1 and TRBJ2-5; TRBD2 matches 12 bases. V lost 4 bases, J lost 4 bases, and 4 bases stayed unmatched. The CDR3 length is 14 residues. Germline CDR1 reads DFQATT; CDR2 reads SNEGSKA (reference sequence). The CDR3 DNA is TGCAGTGCTACCCCGGGACTAGCGGGAGAGACCCAGTACTTC. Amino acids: CSATPGLAGETQYF.

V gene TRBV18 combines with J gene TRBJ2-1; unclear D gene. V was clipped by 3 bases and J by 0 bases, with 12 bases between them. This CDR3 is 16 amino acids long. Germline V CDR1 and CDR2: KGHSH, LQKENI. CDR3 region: CASSPQTRSSYNEQFF. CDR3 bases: TGTGCCAGCTCACCCCAGACTCGGAGCTCCTACAATGAGCAGTTCTTC.

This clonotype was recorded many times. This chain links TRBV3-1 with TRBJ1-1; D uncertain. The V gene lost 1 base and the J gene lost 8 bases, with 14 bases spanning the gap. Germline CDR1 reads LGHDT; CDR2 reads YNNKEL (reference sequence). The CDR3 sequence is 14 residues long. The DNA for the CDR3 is TGTGCCAGCAGCCAAGTCGCAAACGGCGTCGAAGCTTTCTTT. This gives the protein CASSQVANGVEAFF.